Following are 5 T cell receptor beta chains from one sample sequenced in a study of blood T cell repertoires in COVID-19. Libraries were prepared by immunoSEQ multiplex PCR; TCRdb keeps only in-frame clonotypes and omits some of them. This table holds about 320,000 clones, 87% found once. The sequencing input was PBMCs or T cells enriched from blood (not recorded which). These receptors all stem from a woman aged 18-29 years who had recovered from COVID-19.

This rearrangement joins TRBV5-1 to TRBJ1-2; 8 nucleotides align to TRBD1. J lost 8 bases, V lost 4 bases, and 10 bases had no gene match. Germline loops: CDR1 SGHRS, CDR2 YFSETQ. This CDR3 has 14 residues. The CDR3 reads CASSIRTGNNGYTF. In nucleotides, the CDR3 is TGCGCCAGCAGCATCAGGACAGGGAACAACGGCTACACCTTC.

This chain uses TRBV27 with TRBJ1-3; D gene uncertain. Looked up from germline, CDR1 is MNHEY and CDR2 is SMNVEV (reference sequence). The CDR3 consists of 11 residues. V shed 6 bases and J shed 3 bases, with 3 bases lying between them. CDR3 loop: CASRYGNTIYF. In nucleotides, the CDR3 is TGTGCCAGCAGATATGGAAACACCATATATTTT.

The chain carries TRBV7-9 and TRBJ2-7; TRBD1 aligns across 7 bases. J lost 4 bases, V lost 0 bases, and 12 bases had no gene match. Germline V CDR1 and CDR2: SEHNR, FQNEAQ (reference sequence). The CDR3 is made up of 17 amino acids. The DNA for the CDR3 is TGTGCCAGCAGCTTAGCGGGTCACAGGGGTGTTGGATACGAGCAGTACTTC. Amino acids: CASSLAGHRGVGYEQYF.

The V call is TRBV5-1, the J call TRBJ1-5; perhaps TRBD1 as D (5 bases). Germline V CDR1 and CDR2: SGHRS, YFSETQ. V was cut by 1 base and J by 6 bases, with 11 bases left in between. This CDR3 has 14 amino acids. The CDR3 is CASSLRGSGQPQHF. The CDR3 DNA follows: TGCGCCAGCAGCTTGCGGGGGTCCGGTCAGCCCCAGCATTTT.

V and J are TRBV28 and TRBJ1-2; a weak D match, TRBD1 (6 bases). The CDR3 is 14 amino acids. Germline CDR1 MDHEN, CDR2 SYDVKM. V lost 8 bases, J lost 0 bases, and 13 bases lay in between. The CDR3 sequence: CASPRGGPNYGYTF. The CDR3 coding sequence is TGTGCCAGCCCCCGCGGGGGGCCTAACTATGGCTACACCTTC.